Listed below are T cell receptor beta chains from one sample, sequenced in a study of Epstein–Barr virus B cells in breast cancer. No antigens are known for them. Via MiXCR, TCRdb re-called the 5' RACE reads, giving one row per CDR3 protein. The repertoire holds 500 to 650 distinct CDR3 sequences, with around 33% as singletons. Sequencing input: tumor-infiltrating lymphocytes expanded in culture. These receptors were obtained from a woman in her thirties or forties with triple-negative breast cancer. CDR3s include the opening cysteine and the closing phenylalanine or tryptophan. The order of the fields is J gene, V gene, D gene, clone size, CDR3 DNA, CDR3 protein. A D gene is named only where the DNA matches it firmly. The size entry is marked missing in some rows and otherwise reads once, few, many or a size class.

>TRBJ1-1|TRBV30|.|few
TGTGCCTGGACCCAGGGGAGAACTGAAGCTTTCTTT
CAWTQGRTEAFF
>TRBJ1-2|TRBV18|.|medium-sized
TGTGCCAGCTCACCGGAAGTCCTCTATGGCTACACCTTC
CASSPEVLYGYTF
>TRBJ1-3|TRBV9|.|.
TGTGCCAGCAGCGTAGAACAGGTCCAATCTGGAAACACCATATATTTT
CASSVEQVQSGNTIYF
>TRBJ1-2|TRBV7-9|.|.
TGTGCCAGCAGCTTAGGTGGGGGCGCTAACTATGGCTACACCTTC
CASSLGGGANYGYTF
>TRBJ2-7|TRBV18|.|large
TGTGCCAGCTCACTAGGGGGAACGGGAGAGCAGTACTTC
CASSLGGTGEQYF
>TRBJ1-6|TRBV12-3/TRBV12-4|.|.
TGTGCCAGCCGGTGGCTATACAATTCACCCCTCCACTTT
CASRWLYNSPLHF
>TRBJ1-5|TRBV5-1|.|medium-sized
TGCGCCAGCAGCGTGCGTTCGGACACCGGGGAGCATTTT
CASSVRSDTGEHF
>TRBJ2-7|TRBV4-1|.|few
TGCGCCAGCAGCCAAGGGGCCATTAGCTCCTACGAGCAGTACTTC
CASSQGAISSYEQYF
>TRBJ1-1|TRBV6-4|.|.
TGTGCCAGCAGTGACGGACACCCCAACACTGAAGCTTTCTTT
CASSDGHPNTEAFF
>TRBJ2-4|TRBV28|.|.
TGTGCCAGCAGTCCCTCTAGTGTGAACATTCAGTACTTC
CASSPSSVNIQYF
>TRBJ2-2|TRBV12-3/TRBV12-4|TRBD1|.
TGTGCCAGCACACTCCTCGGACAGGGGGATTTGAGCGGGGAGCTGTTTTTT
CASTLLGQGDLSGELFF
>TRBJ2-7|TRBV6-5|.|.
TGTGCCAGCAGTTACTCGGGGAACTCCTACGAGCAGTACTTC
CASSYSGNSYEQYF
>TRBJ2-7|TRBV3-1|.|few
TGTGCCAGCAGCCAAGTCTCCTACGAGCAGTACTTC
CASSQVSYEQYF
>TRBJ2-3|TRBV7-7|TRBD2|few
TGTGCTAGCCGGCCTCTAGCGGATTACACAGATACGCAGTATTTT
CASRPLADYTDTQYF
>TRBJ2-7|TRBV29-1|.|.
TGCAGCGTTGAAACAGGATCTTTCTCCTACGAGCAGTACTTC
CSVETGSFSYEQYF
>TRBJ1-1|TRBV7-9|TRBD1|few
TGTGCCAGCAGCAAAAACAGGGGATTGAACACTGAAGCTTTCTTT
CASSKNRGLNTEAFF
>TRBJ2-5|TRBV27|.|many
TGTGCCAGCAGCCTGATACAAGAGACCCAGTACTTC
CASSLIQETQYF
>TRBJ2-3|TRBV15|.|few
TGTGCCACCAGCAAAGGCGGAAGCACAGATACGCAGTATTTT
CATSKGGSTDTQYF
>TRBJ2-5|TRBV12-3/TRBV12-4|.|medium-sized
TGTGCCAGCAGTTTAAAAAGGCAAGAGACCCAGTACTTC
CASSLKRQETQYF
>TRBJ2-5|TRBV4-3|.|.
TGCGCCAGCAGCCAAGAAAAGGGGGGGGTACGCCAAGAGACCCAGTACTTC
CASSQEKGGVRQETQYF
>TRBJ2-1|TRBV30|TRBD1|.
TGTGCCTGGACCCGAAGGGGGACAGTCTTCAACAATGAGCAGTTCTTC
CAWTRRGTVFNNEQFF
>TRBJ2-3|TRBV15|TRBD1|.
TGTGCCACCAGCAGAGATACAGACAGGGGAACGCAGTATTTT
CATSRDTDRGTQYF
>TRBJ2-5|TRBV6-2/TRBV6-3|.|.
TGTGCCAGCAGTTCAGAAATCGAGGAGACCCAGTACTTC
CASSSEIEETQYF
>TRBJ1-1|TRBV13|.|.
TGTGCCAGCAGCCCACTTGGGGGGCAGGGCACTGAAGCTTTCTTT
CASSPLGGQGTEAFF
>TRBJ1-3|TRBV3-1|.|.
TGTGCCAGCAGCCAAGCCTCCTCTGGAAACACCATATATTTT
CASSQASSGNTIYF
>TRBJ2-7|TRBV11-2|TRBD2|.
TGTGCCAGCAGCTTAAGGCTAGCGGGACTTTCCTACGAGCAGTACTTC
CASSLRLAGLSYEQYF
>TRBJ2-1|TRBV11-1|TRBD1|few
TGTGCCAGCGCACCGATACCCGGGACAGCTTATAATGAGCAGTTCTTC
CASAPIPGTAYNEQFF
>TRBJ2-7|TRBV7-9|.|few
TGTGCCAGCAGCTTAGGAGGACGGGGACCCTCCTACGAGCAGTACTTC
CASSLGGRGPSYEQYF
>TRBJ2-1|TRBV15|TRBD2|medium-sized
TGTGCCACCAGCAGAGAGCTAGCGGAGTACAATGAGCAGTTCTTC
CATSRELAEYNEQFF
>TRBJ2-3|TRBV23-1|TRBD1|many
TGCGCCAGCAGTCAAATCCCGGGACAGGGGTTCACAGATACGCAGTATTTT
CASSQIPGQGFTDTQYF
>TRBJ1-4|TRBV7-2|.|medium-sized
TGTGCCAGCAGCTTAGTCTTGGCCCGTGAAAAACTGTTTTTT
CASSLVLAREKLFF
>TRBJ2-1|TRBV5-1|.|.
TGCGCCAGCAGCTACGGTGGGACCAATGAGCAGTTCTTC
CASSYGGTNEQFF
>TRBJ2-1|TRBV11-2|.|.
TGTGCCAGCAGCTTCTACAGGCAAAAGACCTACAATGAGCAGTTCTTC
CASSFYRQKTYNEQFF
>TRBJ2-3|TRBV6-4|TRBD2|.
TGTGCCAGCAGTGAGACTAGCGGGGGCACAGATACGCAGTATTTT
CASSETSGGTDTQYF
>TRBJ1-1|TRBV28|.|few
TGTGCCAGCAACGGACGTTCCGGCCTACGAACTGAAGCTTTCTTT
CASNGRSGLRTEAFF
>TRBJ2-3|TRBV5-6|.|few
TGTGCCAGCAGCTACCAGGGTCCTACAGATACGCAGTATTTT
CASSYQGPTDTQYF
>TRBJ2-3|TRBV30|.|.
TGTGCCTGGAGTGTCCGGGGGGCTACCCACTCGTATTTT
CAWSVRGATHSYF
>TRBJ2-3|TRBV27|TRBD2|few
TGTGCCAGCAGTTGGATTACCGCTAGCGGGAGGCTTAGGACGGGAGGCACAGATACGCAGTATTTT
CASSWITASGRLRTGGTDTQYF
>TRBJ1-4|TRBV7-9|TRBD1|.
TGTGCCAGCAGCTTAGGACAGGGGCGTGCAACTAATGAAAAACTGTTTTTT
CASSLGQGRATNEKLFF
>TRBJ2-3|TRBV7-9|.|.
TGTGCCAGCAGCTTAGAGGGGAAAGGCGCAGATACGCAGTATTTT
CASSLEGKGADTQYF
>TRBJ2-1|TRBV12-5|.|.
TGTGCTTCAGGGTATTATGAGCAGTTCTTC
CASGYYEQFF
>TRBJ2-1|TRBV6-2/TRBV6-3|.|.
TGTGCCAGCAGTTTCGACCCCGGCGGGAATGAGCAGTTCTTC
CASSFDPGGNEQFF